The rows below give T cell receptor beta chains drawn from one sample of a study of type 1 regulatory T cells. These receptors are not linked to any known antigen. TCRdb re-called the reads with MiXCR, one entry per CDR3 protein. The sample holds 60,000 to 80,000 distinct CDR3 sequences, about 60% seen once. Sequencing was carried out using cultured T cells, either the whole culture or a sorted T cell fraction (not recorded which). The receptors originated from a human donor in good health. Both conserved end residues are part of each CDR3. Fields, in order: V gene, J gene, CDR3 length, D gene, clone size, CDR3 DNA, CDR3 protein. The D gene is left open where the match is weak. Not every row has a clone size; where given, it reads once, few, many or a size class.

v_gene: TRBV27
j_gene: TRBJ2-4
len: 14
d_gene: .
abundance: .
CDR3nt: TGTGCCAGCCAGCCCGAACTAGCCAAAAACATTCAGTACTTC
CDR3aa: CASQPELAKNIQYF

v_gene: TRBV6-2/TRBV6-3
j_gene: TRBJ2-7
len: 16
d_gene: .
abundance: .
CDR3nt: TGTGCCAGCAGCCGCCCCCCTTCATCCGTCACCTACGAGCAGTACTTC
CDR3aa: CASSRPPSSVTYEQYF

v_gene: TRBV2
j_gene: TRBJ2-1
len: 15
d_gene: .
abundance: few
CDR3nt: TGTGCCAGCAGTGAAGGGAATCGGGCCTACAATGAGCAGTTCTTC
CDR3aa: CASSEGNRAYNEQFF

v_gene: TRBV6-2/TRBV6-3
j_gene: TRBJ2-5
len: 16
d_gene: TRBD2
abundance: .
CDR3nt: TGTGCCAGCAGTTACTCGACTAGCGGTTTGCCAGAGACCCAGTACTTC
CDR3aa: CASSYSTSGLPETQYF

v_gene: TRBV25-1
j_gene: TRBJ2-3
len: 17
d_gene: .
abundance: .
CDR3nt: TGTGCCAGCAGTGATGTTGGGGTCAGCGAAAAAAAGGATACGCAGTATTTT
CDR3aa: CASSDVGVSEKKDTQYF

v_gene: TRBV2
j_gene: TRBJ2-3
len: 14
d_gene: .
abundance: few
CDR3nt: TGTGCCAGCAGTCGGTTGGCAGGAGCAGATACGCAGTATTTT
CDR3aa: CASSRLAGADTQYF

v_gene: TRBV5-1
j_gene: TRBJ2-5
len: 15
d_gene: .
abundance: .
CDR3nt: TGCGCCAGCAGCTTGGATGCTAGCAGCCAAGAGACCCAGTACTTC
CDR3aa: CASSLDASSQETQYF

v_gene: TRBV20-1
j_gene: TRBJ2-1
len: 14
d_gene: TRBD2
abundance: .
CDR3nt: TGCAGTGCTAGAGAAAGCGGGAGGGGCGATGAGCAGTTCTTC
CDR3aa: CSARESGRGDEQFF

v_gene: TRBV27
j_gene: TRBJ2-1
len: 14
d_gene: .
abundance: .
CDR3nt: TGTGCCAGCAGCTCGGGGACTTTCAGGAATGAGCAGTTCTTC
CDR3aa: CASSSGTFRNEQFF

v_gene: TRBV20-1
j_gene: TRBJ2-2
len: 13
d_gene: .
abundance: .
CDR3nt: TGCAGTGCTACCCCCTCCCTGACCGGGGAGCTGTTTTTT
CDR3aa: CSATPSLTGELFF

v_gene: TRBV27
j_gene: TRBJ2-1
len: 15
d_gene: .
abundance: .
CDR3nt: TGTGCCAGCGGAAACGGACAGAAGACCTACAATGAGCAGTTCTTC
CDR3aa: CASGNGQKTYNEQFF

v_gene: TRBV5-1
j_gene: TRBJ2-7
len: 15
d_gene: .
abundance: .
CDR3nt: TGCGCCAGCAGCTTGGCCGGGGAGGCCCCCTACGAGCAGTACTTC
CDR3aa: CASSLAGEAPYEQYF

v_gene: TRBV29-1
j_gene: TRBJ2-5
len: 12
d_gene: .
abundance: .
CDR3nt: TGCAGCGTTGAGTCAAGCGGTGGGACCCAGTACTTC
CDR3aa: CSVESSGGTQYF

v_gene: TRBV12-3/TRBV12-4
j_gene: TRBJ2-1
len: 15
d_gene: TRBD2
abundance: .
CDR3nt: TGTGCCAGCAGTCCCGCTGCGGGGGCCTACAATGAGCAGTTCTTC
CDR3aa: CASSPAAGAYNEQFF

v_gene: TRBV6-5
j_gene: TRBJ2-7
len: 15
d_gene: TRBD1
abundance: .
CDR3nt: TGTGCCAGCAGTAGTCGAGCGGACAGGGTAAACGAGCAGTACTTC
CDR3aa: CASSSRADRVNEQYF

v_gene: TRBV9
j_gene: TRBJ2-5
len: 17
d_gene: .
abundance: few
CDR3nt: TGTGCCAGCAGTGTCCACCGGGACTCTAGAGGGGGAGAGACCCAGTACTTC
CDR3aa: CASSVHRDSRGGETQYF

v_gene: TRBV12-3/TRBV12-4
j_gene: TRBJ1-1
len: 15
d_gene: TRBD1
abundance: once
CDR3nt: TGTGCCAGCAGACCAATGACAGGGTCACACACTGAAGCTTTCTTT
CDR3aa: CASRPMTGSHTEAFF

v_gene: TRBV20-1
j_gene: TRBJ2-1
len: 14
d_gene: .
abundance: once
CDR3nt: TGCAGTGCTAGAGCGGGAGTGGGTTACAATGAGCAGTTCTTC
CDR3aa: CSARAGVGYNEQFF

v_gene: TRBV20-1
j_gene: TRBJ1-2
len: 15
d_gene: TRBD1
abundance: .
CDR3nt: TGCAGTGCTCAAAATCCGGGACAGGGGGCGAATGGCTACACCTTC
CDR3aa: CSAQNPGQGANGYTF

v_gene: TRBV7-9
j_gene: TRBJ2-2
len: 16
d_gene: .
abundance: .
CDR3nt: TGTGCCAGCAGCTTAGCGCCCGGTATCCAGACCGGGGAGCTGTTTTTT
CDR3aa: CASSLAPGIQTGELFF

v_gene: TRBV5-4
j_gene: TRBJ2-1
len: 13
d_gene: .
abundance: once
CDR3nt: TGTGCCAGCAGGCTACTGGCGATCAATGAGCAGTTCTTC
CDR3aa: CASRLLAINEQFF

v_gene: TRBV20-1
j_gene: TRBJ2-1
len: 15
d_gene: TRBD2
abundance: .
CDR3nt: TGCAGTGCGACTGCTAGCGGGAGTTCCTACAATGAGCAGTTCTTC
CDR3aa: CSATASGSSYNEQFF

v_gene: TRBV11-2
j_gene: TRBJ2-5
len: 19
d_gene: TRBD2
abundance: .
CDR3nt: TGTGCCAGCAGCTTAGAATCTTGGCGACCGACTAGCGGTAAAGAGACCCAGTACTTC
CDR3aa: CASSLESWRPTSGKETQYF

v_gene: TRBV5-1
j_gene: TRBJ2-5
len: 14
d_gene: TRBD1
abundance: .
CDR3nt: TGCGCCAGCAGCCCGGGGACAGGGGGGGAGACCCAGTACTTC
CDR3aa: CASSPGTGGETQYF

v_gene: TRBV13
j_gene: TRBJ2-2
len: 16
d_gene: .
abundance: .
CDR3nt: TGTGCCAGCAGCTTCGGTGCCGGGACACACACCGGGGAGCTGTTTTTT
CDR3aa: CASSFGAGTHTGELFF

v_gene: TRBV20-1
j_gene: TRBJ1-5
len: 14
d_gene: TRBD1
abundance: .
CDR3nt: TGCAGTGCTAGAGACAGGGGGAGTTTTCAGCCCCAGCATTTT
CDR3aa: CSARDRGSFQPQHF

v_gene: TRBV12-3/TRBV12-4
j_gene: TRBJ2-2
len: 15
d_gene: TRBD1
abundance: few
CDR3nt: TGTGCCAGCAGTTCCTGGGACAGGGGGATCGGGGAGCTGTTTTTT
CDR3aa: CASSSWDRGIGELFF

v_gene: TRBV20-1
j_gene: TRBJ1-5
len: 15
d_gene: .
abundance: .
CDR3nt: TGCAGTGCCCTTGTGGGCTCGCCGGGCAATCAGCCCCAGCATTTT
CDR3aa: CSALVGSPGNQPQHF

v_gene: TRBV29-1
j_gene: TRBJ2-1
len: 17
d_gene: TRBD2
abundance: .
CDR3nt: TGCAGCGCACCGGGACTAGCGGGTGACGGCTCCTACAATGAGCAGTTCTTC
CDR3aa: CSAPGLAGDGSYNEQFF

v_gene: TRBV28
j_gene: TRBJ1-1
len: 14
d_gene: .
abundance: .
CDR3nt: TGTGCCAGCAGTTTTGTCAGACAGAACACTGAAGCTTTCTTT
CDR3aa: CASSFVRQNTEAFF

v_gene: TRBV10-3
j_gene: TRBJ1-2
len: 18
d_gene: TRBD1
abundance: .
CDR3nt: TGTGCCATCAGCCCGGCCTGGACAGGCCCCTCCAAGGGCTATGGCTACACCTTC
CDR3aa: CAISPAWTGPSKGYGYTF

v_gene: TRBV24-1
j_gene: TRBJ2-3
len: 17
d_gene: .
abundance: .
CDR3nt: TGTGCCACCAGTGACATCCCCCAGGGACTTAAAACAGATACGCAGTATTTT
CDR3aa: CATSDIPQGLKTDTQYF

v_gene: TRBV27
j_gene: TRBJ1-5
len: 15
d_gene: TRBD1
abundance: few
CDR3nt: TGTGCCAGCAGTCCTAACCCAGGGGGGAAACAGCCCCAGCATTTT
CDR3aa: CASSPNPGGKQPQHF

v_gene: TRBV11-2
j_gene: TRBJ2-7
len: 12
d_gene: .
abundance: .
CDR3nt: TGTGCCAGCAGCTTAGTTGTTTTCGAGCAGTACTTC
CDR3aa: CASSLVVFEQYF

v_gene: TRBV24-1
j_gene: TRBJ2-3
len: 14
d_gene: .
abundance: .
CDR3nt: TGTGCCACCAGTGACCCCGGGCCCAAGGATACGCAGTATTTT
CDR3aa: CATSDPGPKDTQYF

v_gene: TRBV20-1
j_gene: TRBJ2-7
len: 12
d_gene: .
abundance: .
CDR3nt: TGCAGTGCTAGGGTGGGGGTCGACGAGCAGTACTTC
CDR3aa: CSARVGVDEQYF

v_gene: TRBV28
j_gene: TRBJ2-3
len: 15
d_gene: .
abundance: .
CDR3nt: TGTGCCAGCAGTTCCCCCCCAGCGAGCACAGATACGCAGTATTTT
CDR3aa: CASSSPPASTDTQYF

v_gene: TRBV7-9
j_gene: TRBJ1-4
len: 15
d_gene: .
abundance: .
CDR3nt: TGTGCCAGCAGCTTAACGAGCGCAACTAATGAAAAACTGTTTTTT
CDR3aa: CASSLTSATNEKLFF

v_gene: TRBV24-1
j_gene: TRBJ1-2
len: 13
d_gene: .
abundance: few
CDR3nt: TGTGCCACCAGACCGGAGGGGAACTATGGCTACACCTTC
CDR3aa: CATRPEGNYGYTF

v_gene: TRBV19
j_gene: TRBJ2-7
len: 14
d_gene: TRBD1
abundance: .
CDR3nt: TGTGCCAGTAGGCCGGGACAGGGGGCCTACGAGCAGTACTTC
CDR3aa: CASRPGQGAYEQYF

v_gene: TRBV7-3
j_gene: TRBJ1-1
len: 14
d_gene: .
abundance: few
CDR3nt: TGTGCCAGCAGCTTAGACAGGACCCGGACTGAAGCTTTCTTT
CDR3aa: CASSLDRTRTEAFF

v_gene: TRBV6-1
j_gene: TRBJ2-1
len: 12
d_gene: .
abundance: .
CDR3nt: TGTGCCAGCAGGGGGGTTTGGAATGAGCAGTTCTTC
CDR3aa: CASRGVWNEQFF

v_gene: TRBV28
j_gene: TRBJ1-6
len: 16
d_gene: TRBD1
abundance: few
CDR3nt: TGTGCCAGCAGTTTTTCGGGACAGGGATGGAATTCACCCCTCCACTTT
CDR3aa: CASSFSGQGWNSPLHF

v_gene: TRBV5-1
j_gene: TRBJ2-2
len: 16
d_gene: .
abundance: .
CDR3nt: TGCGCCAGCAGCTCGGTAGGGACTGGGGGCACCGGGGAGCTGTTTTTT
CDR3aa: CASSSVGTGGTGELFF

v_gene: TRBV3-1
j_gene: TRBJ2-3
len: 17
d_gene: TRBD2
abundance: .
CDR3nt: TGTGCCAGCAGCCGACCCGGGACTAGCGGGATAACAGATACGCAGTATTTT
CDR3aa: CASSRPGTSGITDTQYF

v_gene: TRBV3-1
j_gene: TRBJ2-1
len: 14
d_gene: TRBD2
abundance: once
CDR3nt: TGTGCCAGCAGCCACTTAGCGGGAGACAATGAGCAGTTCTTC
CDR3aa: CASSHLAGDNEQFF

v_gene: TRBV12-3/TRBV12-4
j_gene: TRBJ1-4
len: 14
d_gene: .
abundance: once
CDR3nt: TGTGCCAGCAGTTTAGCGAACCAGCCGACAGAGAAAAATTTT
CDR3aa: CASSLANQPTEKNF

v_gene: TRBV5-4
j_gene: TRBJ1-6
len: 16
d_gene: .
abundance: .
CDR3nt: TGTGCCAGCAGGTCGACGGGGGGAGCCTATAATTCACCCCTCCACTTT
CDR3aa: CASRSTGGAYNSPLHF

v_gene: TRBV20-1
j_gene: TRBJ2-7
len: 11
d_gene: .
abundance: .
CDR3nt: TGCAGTGCTAGACTTCCCGGGGAGCAGTACTTC
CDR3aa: CSARLPGEQYF

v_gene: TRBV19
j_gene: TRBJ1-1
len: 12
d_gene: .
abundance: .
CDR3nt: TGTGCCAGTAGTATCCGGGGGCTTGAAGCTTTCTTT
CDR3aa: CASSIRGLEAFF

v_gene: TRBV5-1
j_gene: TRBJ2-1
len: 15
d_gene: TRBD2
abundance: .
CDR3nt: TGCGCCAGCAGCTCTGCGGGGACTAGCGGGTTCGAGCAGTTCTTC
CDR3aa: CASSSAGTSGFEQFF

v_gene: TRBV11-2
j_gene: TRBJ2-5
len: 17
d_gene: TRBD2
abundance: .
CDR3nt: TGTGCCAGCAGCCAACTCAGGACTAGCGGGAGTAGAGAGACCCAGTACTTC
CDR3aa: CASSQLRTSGSRETQYF

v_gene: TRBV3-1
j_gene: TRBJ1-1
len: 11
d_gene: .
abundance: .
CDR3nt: TGTGCCAGCAGCCAAGGCACTGAAGCTTTCTTT
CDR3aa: CASSQGTEAFF

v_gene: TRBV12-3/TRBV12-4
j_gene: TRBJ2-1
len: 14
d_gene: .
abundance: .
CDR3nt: TGTGCCAGCACCTCCCCCGGCTCCTACAATGAGCAGTTCTTC
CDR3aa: CASTSPGSYNEQFF

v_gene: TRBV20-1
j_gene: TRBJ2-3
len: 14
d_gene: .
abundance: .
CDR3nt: TGCAGTGTACGACCCGTCTCTGCCACAGATACGCAGTATTTT
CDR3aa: CSVRPVSATDTQYF

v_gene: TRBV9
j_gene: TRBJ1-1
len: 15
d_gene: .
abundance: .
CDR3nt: TGTGCCAGCAGCCCCCAGGTAAGGACGGGGACTGAAGCTTTCTTT
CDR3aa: CASSPQVRTGTEAFF

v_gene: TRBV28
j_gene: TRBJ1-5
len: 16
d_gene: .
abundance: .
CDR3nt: TGTGCCAGCAATCTCAGGGTGGGGCATAGCAATCAGCCCCAGCATTTT
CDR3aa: CASNLRVGHSNQPQHF

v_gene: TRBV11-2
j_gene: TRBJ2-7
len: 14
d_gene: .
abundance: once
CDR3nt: TGTGCCAGCAGCCCTGGGACCCCTGCCTACGAGCAGTACTTC
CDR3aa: CASSPGTPAYEQYF

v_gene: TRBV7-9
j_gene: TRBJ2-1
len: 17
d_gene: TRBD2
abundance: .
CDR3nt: TGTGCCAGCAACCCCCCTGGGAGCGGGAGGGTTAGCAATGAGCAGTTCTTC
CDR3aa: CASNPPGSGRVSNEQFF